The 27 T cell receptor beta chains presented below share a single source sample, sequenced in a study of low-dose radiotherapy and immunotherapy resistance in tumors. The time point denotes: before trial treatment. Primers targeting TRAV and TRBV primed first-strand cDNA, covering alpha and beta chains. TCR amplification involved 20 to 25 PCR cycles with a constant-region primer and V-primer adapter. TCRdb passed the reads through MiXCR, listing each CDR3 protein once. This sample has more than 85,000 distinct CDR3 sequences; under 10% occur once, and the top ten carry 0.95% to 1.3%. The material sequenced was PBMCs, taken before treatment. The receptors were sampled from a male donor with prostate cancer.

Many counts were recorded for this clonotype. The chain links TRBV7-9 to TRBJ2-5; D not resolved. Germline-derived CDR1 and CDR2 are SEHNR and FQNEAQ (reference sequence). This CDR3 region has 11 residues. V shed 3 bases and J shed 3 bases, with 2 bases lying between them. In nucleotides, the CDR3 is TGTGCCAGCAGCTTGAAAGAGACCCAGTACTTC. Its translation is CASSLKETQYF.

In this sample, this clonotype turned up many times. The CDR3 is CASSRTAGGFNEQFF. DNA for the CDR3: TGCGCCAGCAGCCGCACAGCGGGGGGTTTCAATGAGCAGTTCTTC. This chain links TRBV4-1 with TRBJ2-1, with 9 bases that match TRBD2. CDR3 length: 15 amino acids. V gave up 4 bases and J gave up 6 bases; unmatched junction bases: 7. Per the germline V gene, CDR1 is MGHRA and CDR2 is YSYEKL.

This clonotype occurred many times. This chain connects TRBV18 to TRBJ1-3, with D perhaps matching TRBD1 (5 bases). CDR1 is KGHSH and CDR2 is LQKENI in the germline V gene. The CDR3 has 15 amino acids. The V and J ends lost 3 bases and 4 bases respectively, with 13 bases between them. CDR3 amino acids: CASSPGQNRGNTIYF. The CDR3 DNA follows: TGTGCCAGCTCACCGGGGCAGAACCGCGGAAACACCATATATTTT.

Comments on this clonotype: Given a far larger clone just one base away, this is likely a sequencing read error. The gene calls are TRBV4-2 and TRBJ2-7, with D perhaps TRBD1 (6 bases). V lost 4 bases to trimming and J lost 7 bases, with 14 bases between them. Germline CDR1 is LGHNA and CDR2 is YNFKEQ. The CDR3 length is 13 residues. The CDR3 spells CASSLPDRNEQYF. The CDR3 region has the DNA TGTGCCAGCAGCCTACCGGACAGAAATGAGCAGTACTTC.

This clonotype was counted many times. The chain links TRBV30 to TRBJ2-7, with D maybe TRBD1 (6 bases). Germline loops: CDR1 GTSNPN, CDR2 SVGIG (reference sequence). The CDR3 covers 13 residues. The V end lost 4 bases, the J end lost 1 base, and 11 bases lay between the germline ends. The CDR3 is CAWKSGVSYEQYF. CDR3 DNA sequence: TGTGCCTGGAAATCAGGGGTTTCCTACGAGCAGTACTTC.

This clonotype has at least ten counts. The chain carries TRBV29-1 and TRBJ2-2, with D possibly called TRBD1 or TRBD2 (6 bases each). CDR3 length: 15 amino acids. V shed 7 bases and J shed 3 bases, with 18 bases lying between them. Per the germline V gene, CDR1 is SQVTM and CDR2 is ANQGSEA. The CDR3 nucleotides read TGCAGCGCCCAGGGGACTTCTCTCGACACCGGGGAGCTGTTTTTT. Translated: CSAQGTSLDTGELFF.

This clonotype was picked up many times. The chain is built from TRBV20-1 and TRBJ2-2; TRBD2 agrees at 12 bases. The CDR3 runs to 16 residues. Germline V gene data show CDR1 as DFQATT and CDR2 as SNEGSKA (reference sequence). V gave up 2 bases and J gave up 4 bases; unmatched junction bases: 5. The CDR3 sequence: CSARLAGGLGTGELFF. DNA for the CDR3: TGCAGTGCTAGACTAGCGGGAGGGTTAGGCACCGGGGAGCTGTTTTTT.

Ten or more counts support this clonotype. V usage is TRBV28 and J usage is TRBJ2-7; D remains ambiguous. V lost 8 bases to trimming and J lost 2 bases, with 16 bases between them. Germline CDR1 MDHEN, CDR2 SYDVKM. The CDR3 contains 14 residues. The CDR3 region is CASLSYDATYEQYF. CDR3 nucleotides: TGTGCCAGCCTGTCCTATGACGCCACCTACGAGCAGTACTTC.

This clonotype occurred many times. The genes are TRBV5-1 and TRBJ2-3; D gene unclear. From germline, CDR1 is SGHRS and CDR2 YFSETQ. V was clipped by 1 base and J by 0 bases, with 9 bases between them. CDR3 length: 15 amino acids. This CDR3 reads CASSLQNPSTDTQYF. In DNA, the CDR3 is TGCGCCAGCAGCTTGCAAAATCCTAGCACAGATACGCAGTATTTT. Full variable domain (rest looked up from reference TRBV5-1 and TRBJ2-3): KAGVTQTPRYLIKTRGQQVTLSCSPISGHRSVSWYQQTPGQGLQFLFEYFSETQRNKGNFPGRFSGRQFSNSRSEMNVSTLELGDSALYLCASSLQNPSTDTQYFGPGTRLTVL.

This clonotype was observed many times. V and J are TRBV14 and TRBJ2-7; D is ambiguous. Germline V gene data show CDR1 as SGHDN and CDR2 as FVKESK. CDR3 length equals 13 residues. V dropped 1 base and J dropped 4 bases, with 8 bases sitting between them. The CDR3 sequence is CASSQVGSYEQYF. The CDR3 bases are TGTGCCAGCAGCCAAGTAGGCTCTTACGAGCAGTACTTC. Combining the CDR3 with reference TRBV14 and TRBJ2-7 gives the whole variable domain EAGVTQFPSHSVIEKGQTVTLRCDPISGHDNLYWYRRVMGKEIKFLLHFVKESKQDESGMPNNRFLAERTGGTYSTLKVQPAELEDSGVYFCASSQVGSYEQYFGPGTRLTVT.

This clonotype was seen at least ten times. V usage is TRBV7-2 and J usage is TRBJ2-7, with D possibly TRBD1 on 6 matching bases. The length of the CDR3 is 14 residues. Germline V gives CDR1 SGHTA, CDR2 FQGNSA. The V end lost 3 bases, the J end lost 6 bases, and 15 bases lay between the germline ends. The DNA for the CDR3 is TGTGCCAGCAGCTTGGAACAGGGTGTAGGCGAGCAGTACTTC. Residues: CASSLEQGVGEQYF. The full variable domain, completed using reference TRBV7-2 and TRBJ2-7, is GAGVSQSPSNKVTEKGKDVELRCDPISGHTALYWYRQSLGQGLEFLIYFQGNSAPDKSGLPSDRFSAERTGGSVSTLTIQRTQQEDSAVYLCASSLEQGVGEQYFGPGTRLTVT.

The sample holds many counts of this clonotype. The chain carries TRBV6-2 or TRBV6-3 and TRBJ2-4, with TRBD2 matching over 7 bases. The CDR3 is 14 residues long. Trimming at V came to 2 bases and at J to 7 bases, leaving 5 bases not matched to a gene. Germline V gene sequence: CDR1 MNHEY, CDR2 SVGEGT. The CDR3 loop reads CASSYAGVVNIQYF. CDR3 DNA: TGTGCCAGCAGTTACGCGGGAGTTGTGAACATTCAGTACTTC.

There are many counts of this clonotype. The chain recombines TRBV7-2 with TRBJ1-2, with a tentative D call TRBD1 (6 bases). The V gene lost 8 bases and the J gene lost 4 bases, with 20 bases spanning the gap. Germline CDR1 SGHTA, CDR2 FQGNSA. The CDR3 is made up of 15 amino acids. Here the CDR3 reads CASSIDRSGTYGYTF. The CDR3 nucleotides are TGTGCCAGCTCGATAGACAGGAGTGGTACCTATGGCTACACCTTC.

This clonotype was seen repeatedly, ten times or more. The V gene is TRBV21-1, the J gene TRBJ1-2. TRBV21-1 is described as a pseudogene. The CDR3 contains 14 residues. The CDR3 protein is CASSKVSGNYGYTF. CDR3 bases: TGTGCCAGCAGCAAAGTCTCGGGGAACTATGGCTACACCTTC.

This clonotype came up many times. The chain combines TRBV4-3 with TRBJ1-1; D unclear. The CDR3 totals 14 residues. CDR1 is LGHNA, CDR2 YSLEER, per germline. Trimming removed 4 bases from V and 4 bases from J, with 13 bases in between. The CDR3 sequence: CASSPDSGGTEAFF. CDR3 sequence (DNA): TGCGCCAGCAGCCCGGACTCCGGAGGCACTGAAGCTTTCTTT.

Concerning this clonotype itself: The likely explanation is a read error, given a far larger clone one base away. The CDR3 DNA reads as TGTGCCAGCAGTTACTCGACTAGACCTGGGGGAGAGCAGTTCTTC. Its protein is CASSYSTRPGGEQFF. The chain combines TRBV6-5 with TRBJ2-1; maybe TRBD2 (6 bases). Germline CDR1 is MNHEY and CDR2 is SVGAGI. This CDR3 spans 15 amino acids. Trimming cost V 0 bases and J 10 bases, with 16 bases left between them.

This clonotype showed up many times. Possible read error: a much larger clone is one base away. The J gene is TRBJ2-1, the V gene TRBV7-2; D is unclear. Looked up from germline, CDR1 is SGHTA and CDR2 is FQGNSA. The germline V and J ends were trimmed by 3 bases and 9 bases, with 3 bases remaining between them. There are 10 residues in the CDR3. CDR3 sequence reads: CASSLGEQFF. The CDR3 DNA reads TGTGCCAGCAGCTTGGGTGAGCAGTTCTTC.

This clonotype was observed many times. The V and J genes are TRBV4-3 and TRBJ1-2, with TRBD1 identical over 7 bases. After removal of 0 bases from V and 5 bases from J, the junction contained 3 bases not matched to a gene. CDR1 and CDR2 from the germline V gene are LGHNA and YSLEER. This CDR3 comprises 14 residues. The CDR3 spells CASSQDSRGYGYTF. In DNA form, the CDR3 reads TGCGCCAGCAGCCAAGACTCCAGGGGGTATGGCTACACCTTC.

Note on this clonotype: A far bigger clonotype differs at one base, so this is likely a read error. The chain links TRBV7-9 to TRBJ1-2; perhaps TRBD1 as D (6 bases). Germline values: CDR1 SEHNR, CDR2 FQNEAQ (reference sequence). This CDR3 has 14 residues. V shed 0 bases and J shed 4 bases, with 9 bases lying between them. CDR3 loop: CASSLAGTFYGYTF. For the CDR3, the DNA is TGTGCCAGCAGCTTAGCAGGGACATTCTATGGCTACACCTTC.

This clonotype has ten or more counts. The chain employs TRBV4-3 and TRBJ1-1; maybe TRBD1 (5 bases). Between the trimmed V and J ends, which lost 2 bases and 5 bases, there was a span of 18 bases. The V gene's germline CDR1 is LGHNA and CDR2 YSLEER. The CDR3 spans 16 residues. The CDR3 nucleotides read TGCGCCAGCAGCCAAACGCAAGGCCGCGGGGGGACTGAAGCTTTCTTT. It is translated as CASSQTQGRGGTEAFF.

This clonotype was observed once. It differs at one base from a far larger clone, so likely a read error. The chain recombines TRBV6-2 or TRBV6-3 with TRBJ2-1, with 8 bases aligning to TRBD2. The V segment lost 6 bases and the J segment 10 bases; nucleotides outside the gene matches: 14. Germline CDR1 reads MNHEY; CDR2 reads SVGEGT. There are 15 residues in the CDR3. CDR3 nucleotides: TGTGCCAGCAGCCGGGGAAGCGGGAGTGGCTACGAGCAGTTCTTC. Translated, it gives CASSRGSGSGYEQFF.

This clonotype was observed many times. The genes are TRBV28 and TRBJ2-5, with a weak D call TRBD1 (6 bases). There are 15 residues in the CDR3. Germline lookup yields CDR1 MDHEN and CDR2 SYDVKM. Trimming shortened V by 6 bases and J by 2 bases, and 16 bases separated the two germline ends. CDR3 loop: CASSSPGTIQETQYF. The DNA of the CDR3 is TGTGCCAGCAGCAGCCCAGGGACAATACAAGAGACCCAGTACTTC.

This clonotype was recorded many times. The chain combines TRBV2 with TRBJ1-5; D ambiguous. Germline V gene sequence: CDR1 SNHLY, CDR2 FYNNEI. CDR3 size: 13 residues. V gave up 6 bases and J gave up 4 bases, with 10 bases separating them. CDR3 in DNA: TGTGCCAGCAGGACGACACTAAATCAGCCCCAGCATTTT. This sequence encodes CASRTTLNQPQHF.

Many counts were recorded for this clonotype. The chain links TRBV20-1 to TRBJ2-1; D may be TRBD2 (6 bases). The CDR3 contains 16 residues. CDR1 is DFQATT, CDR2 SNEGSKA, per germline (reference sequence). Trimming removed 7 bases at V and 2 bases at J, with 21 bases between. CDR3 sequence reads: CSVRGGGSSTYNEQFF. CDR3 nucleotide sequence: TGCAGTGTTCGGGGAGGTGGGAGTAGTACCTACAATGAGCAGTTCTTC.

This clonotype was observed a few times. The CDR3 spells CASKTVSGKGVNEQFF. In DNA, the CDR3 is TGTGCCAGCAAAACGGTTAGCGGGAAAGGAGTAAATGAGCAGTTCTTC. This chain links TRBV19 with TRBJ2-1; 8 nucleotides line up with TRBD2. V gave up 9 bases and J gave up 7 bases; unmatched junction bases: 17. The length of the CDR3 is 16 residues. Germline CDR1 is LNHDA and CDR2 is SQIVND (reference sequence).

This clonotype was detected many times. This chain uses TRBV7-2 with TRBJ2-5; D may be TRBD1 or TRBD2 (5 bases each). From germline, CDR1 is SGHTA and CDR2 FQGNSA. Trimming left V 5 bases short and J 9 bases short, with 16 bases between. The CDR3 spans 13 residues. CDR3 DNA: TGTGCCAGCAGCAGGCCCGGGGCTGGGGCCCAGTACTTC. Amino acid sequence: CASSRPGAGAQYF.

At least ten counts were recorded for this clonotype. The J gene is TRBJ1-2, the V gene TRBV7-2, with a weak D call TRBD1 (6 bases). The CDR3 extends over 15 amino acids. Trimming shortened V by 3 bases and J by 3 bases, and 14 bases separated the two germline ends. CDR1 is SGHTA, CDR2 FQGNSA, per germline. The CDR3 sequence is CASSFDPGADYGYTF. The CDR3 DNA follows: TGTGCCAGCAGCTTCGACCCGGGGGCGGACTATGGCTACACCTTC.